This T cell receptor (beta chain) was profiled in a study of CD8+CD57+ T cells in acquired aplastic anemia. Study background: Across the sorted CD4+ and CD8+ cells, DNA amounts averaged about 3.1 ug.

V was pared by 1 base and J by 6 bases, with 11 bases between. This CDR3 is 14 amino acids long. CD8+CD57+ cell expansion had been shown by flow cytometry in patients chosen for sequencing. The use of genomic DNA as template underpinned the TCR beta VDJ and CDR3 profiling. TCRdb fed the reads into MiXCR, producing one record per CDR3 protein. The sample gives 200,000 or so distinct CDR3 sequences, 65% of which show up once; roughly three fifths is in the top ten. The specimen sequenced was sorted CD4+, CD8+, or CD8+CD57+ T cells (not recorded which) from PBMCs. The TCR comes from a human donor with aplastic anemia. V gene TRBV12-3 or TRBV12-4 combines with J gene TRBJ2-3; D is unresolved. CDR3 residues: CASSLGTVDDTQYF. The CDR3 region has the DNA TGTGCCAGCAGTTTAGGGACGGTAGATGATACGCAGTATTTT.